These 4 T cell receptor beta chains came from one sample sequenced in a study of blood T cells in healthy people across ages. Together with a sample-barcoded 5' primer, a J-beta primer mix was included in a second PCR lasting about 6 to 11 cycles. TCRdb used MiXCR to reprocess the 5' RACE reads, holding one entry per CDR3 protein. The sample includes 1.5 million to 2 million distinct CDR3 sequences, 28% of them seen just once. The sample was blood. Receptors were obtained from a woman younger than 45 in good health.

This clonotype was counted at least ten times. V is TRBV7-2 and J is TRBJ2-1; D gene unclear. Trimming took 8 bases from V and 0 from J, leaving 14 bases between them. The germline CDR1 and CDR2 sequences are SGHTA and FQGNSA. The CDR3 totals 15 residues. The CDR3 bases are TGTGCCAGCCGTGGGCAGGTGAGCTCCTACAATGAGCAGTTCTTC. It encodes CASRGQVSSYNEQFF.

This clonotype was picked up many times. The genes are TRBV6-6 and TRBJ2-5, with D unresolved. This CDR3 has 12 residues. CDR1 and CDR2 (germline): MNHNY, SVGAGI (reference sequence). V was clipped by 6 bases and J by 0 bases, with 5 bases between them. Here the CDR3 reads CASRDDQETQYF. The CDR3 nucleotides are TGTGCCAGCAGGGACGACCAAGAGACCCAGTACTTC.

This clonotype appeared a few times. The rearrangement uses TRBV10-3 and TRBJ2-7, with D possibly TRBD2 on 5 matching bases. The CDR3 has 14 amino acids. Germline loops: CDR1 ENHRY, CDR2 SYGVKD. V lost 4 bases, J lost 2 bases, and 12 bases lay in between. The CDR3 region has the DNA TGTGCCATCAGTGGAGGGCAGGCAGCCTACGAGCAGTACTTC. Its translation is CAISGGQAAYEQYF.

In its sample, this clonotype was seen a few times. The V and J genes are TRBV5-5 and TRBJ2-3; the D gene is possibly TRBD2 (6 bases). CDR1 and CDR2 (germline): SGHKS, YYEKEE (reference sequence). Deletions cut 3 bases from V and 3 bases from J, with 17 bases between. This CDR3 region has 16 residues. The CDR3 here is CASSSPAGGGTDTQYF. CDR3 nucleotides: TGTGCCAGCAGCTCCCCCGCCGGTGGGGGGACAGATACGCAGTATTTT.